This T cell receptor beta chain emerged from a study of OX40 agonist ivuxolimab in advanced cancers. Study overall: Hepatocellular carcinoma, melanoma, renal cell or head and neck cancer was diagnosed in the dose-escalation patients.

The CDR3 has 15 amino acids. Germline V lookup: CDR1 LNHDA, CDR2 SQIVND (reference sequence). V gave up 5 bases and J gave up 5 bases; unmatched junction bases: 7. A note on this clone: Antigen: not known.

Findings and limits, study-wide: Clonal expansion by week 6 occurred in CD4+ and CD8+ blood T cells (at 0.1 to 3.0 mg/kg).

The table came from immunoSEQ multiplex PCR; TCRdb's copy has only in-frame clones and leaves some out. The table records roughly 76,000 clones, roughly 85% of them present only once. The TCR sequence derives from an adult with an advanced solid tumor such as melanoma, head and neck, liver or kidney cancer. The chain uses TRBV19 and TRBJ2-5, with 11 bases identical to TRBD1. The sequences come from CD4+ or CD8+ T cells sorted from blood, collected in a trial of the OX40 agonist ivuxolimab. CDR3 DNA: TGTGCCAGTAGTGAAGGGACAGGGGGTAAGGAGACCCAGTACTTC. It is translated as CASSEGTGGKETQYF.